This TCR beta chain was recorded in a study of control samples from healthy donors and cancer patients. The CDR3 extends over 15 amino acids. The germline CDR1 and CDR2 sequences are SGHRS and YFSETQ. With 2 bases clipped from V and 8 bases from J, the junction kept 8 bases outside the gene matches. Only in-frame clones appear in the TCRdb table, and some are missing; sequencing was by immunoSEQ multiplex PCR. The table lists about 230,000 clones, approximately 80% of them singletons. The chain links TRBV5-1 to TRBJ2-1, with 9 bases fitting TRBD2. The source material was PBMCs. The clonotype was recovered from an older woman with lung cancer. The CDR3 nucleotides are TGCGCCAGCAGCTTAAGGGCAGCGGGAGGCCATGAGCAGTTCTTC. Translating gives CASSLRAAGGHEQFF.